Each of the 7 T cell receptor beta chains below was sequenced from the same sample in a study of cytomegalovirus exposure and HLA in healthy donors. This PCR relied on a set of 60 Vbeta primers and 13 Jbeta primers. Method: immunoSEQ multiplex PCR; TCRdb's copy keeps in-frame clones and lacks some. The sample gives under 200,000 clones, about 59% of which show up once; around 3% is in the top ten. Material for sequencing was PBMCs. The receptors originated from a man aged 35 to 55 in good health and CMV-seronegative.

A few counts support this clone. The chain links TRBV7-9 to TRBJ2-7; the match to TRBD2 covers 8 bases. J lost 7 bases, V lost 5 bases, and 10 bases had no gene match. Germline V gives CDR1 SEHNR, CDR2 FQNEAQ (reference sequence). The CDR3 totals 14 residues. The chain's CDR3 is CASSHGRGEVEQYF. The CDR3, as DNA: TGTGCCAGCAGCCACGGGAGGGGGGAGGTTGAGCAGTACTTC.

This clone was counted between two and nine times. V is TRBV9 and J is TRBJ2-5, with 7 bases lining up with TRBD1. Germline V lookup: CDR1 SGDLS, CDR2 YYNGEE. Trimming at V came to 3 bases and at J to 0 bases, leaving 2 bases not matched to a gene. CDR3 size: 14 residues. The CDR3 loop reads CASSAGQHQETQYF. The CDR3 coding sequence is TGTGCCAGCAGCGCGGGACAGCACCAAGAGACCCAGTACTTC.

Only one count was recorded for this clone. This specimen includes other DNA sequences encoding the same CDR3. V usage is TRBV6-6 and J usage is TRBJ2-7, with 7 bases aligning to TRBD1. The CDR3 runs 12 residues. With 10 bases clipped from V and 0 bases from J, the junction kept 3 bases outside the gene matches. The germline V gene has CDR1 MNHNY and CDR2 SVGAGI (reference sequence). CDR3 amino acids: CATRTGSYEQYF. DNA of the CDR3: TGTGCCACCCGGACAGGCTCCTACGAGCAGTACTTC.

This clone occurred a few times. V gene TRBV5-1 combines with J gene TRBJ2-2, with 9 positions matching TRBD2. The CDR3 is made up of 16 amino acids. Trimming at V came to 7 bases and at J to 0 bases, leaving 7 bases not matched to a gene. Germline values: CDR1 SGHRS, CDR2 YFSETQ. CDR3 DNA sequence: TGCGCCAGCGGTCATAGCGGGGGCACGAACACCGGGGAGCTGTTTTTT. Translated: CASGHSGGTNTGELFF.

V is TRBV5-4 and J is TRBJ2-3, with D possibly matching TRBD1 (6 bases). Trimming cost V 3 bases and J 3 bases, with 20 bases left between them. Looked up from germline, CDR1 is SGHNT and CDR2 is YYREEE (reference sequence). This CDR3 is 17 amino acids long. The CDR3, as DNA: TGTGCCAGCAGCTACCTGACAGGTTTGATGGGGACAGATACGCAGTATTTT. It translates to CASSYLTGLMGTDTQYF.

This clone was counted a few times. This chain links TRBV7-9 with TRBJ2-5, with TRBD2 matching over 10 bases. Germline trimming cut 7 bases from V and 5 bases from J; bases unmatched to any gene: 7. Germline CDR1 SEHNR, CDR2 FQNEAQ (reference sequence). This CDR3 is built from 14 residues. The CDR3: CASNQAGGLETQYF. The CDR3 nucleotides read TGTGCCAGCAACCAAGCGGGGGGGCTGGAGACCCAGTACTTC.

This clone has more than one count but fewer than ten. The rearrangement links TRBV7-9 to TRBJ2-3; no clear D gene. In germline, CDR1 is SEHNR, CDR2 FQNEAQ (reference sequence). V was trimmed by 2 bases and J by 7 bases, leaving 4 bases between them. The CDR3 has 11 amino acids. Here the CDR3 reads CASSLQNTQYF. The CDR3 DNA is TGTGCCAGCAGCTTACAGAATACGCAGTATTTT.